Below, one T cell receptor beta chain is given with its context. The data belong to a study of blood T cell repertoires in COVID-19. At the level of the study: The United States, Italy and Spain supplied acute and convalescent COVID-19 samples. In each case, the material was cDNA or gDNA derived from T cells, B-cell-depleted T cells, or PBMCs.

Original data processing: Reference gene primers were amplified, and this amplification served to estimate nucleated cell counts. TCRdb keeps only in-frame clones here, not all; method: immunoSEQ multiplex PCR. From that table come the V and J calls and clone size; the DNA was used to work out D and trimming. The sample carries 130,000 or so clones, approximately 80% recorded once. Source material: peripheral blood. The source of this sequence is an older woman with acute or convalescent COVID-19.

For the CDR3, the DNA is TGTGCCAGCAGCCAGGGTCGAGTAGGGTCCGGACAGGGATTTAGGGAGACCCAGTACTTC. It encodes CASSQGRVGSGQGFRETQYF. The genes are TRBV3-1 (or the pseudogene TRBV3-2) and TRBJ2-5; 8 nucleotides match TRBD1. J lost 5 bases, V lost 3 bases, and 23 bases had no gene match. The CDR3 has 20 amino acids. Germline CDR1 is LGHDT and CDR2 is YNNKEL (reference sequence).